This entry describes one T cell receptor (beta chain). This entry comes from a study of blood T cell repertoires in COVID-19. Study information: The analysed material was cDNA or gDNA that came from T cells, B-cell-depleted T cells, or PBMCs.

CDR1 and CDR2 (germline): LNHDA, SQIVND (reference sequence). This CDR3 contains 13 residues. Trimming pared 1 base from V and 5 bases from J, leaving 6 bases between. The protocol was immunoSEQ multiplex PCR, while the TCRdb copy is restricted to in-frame clones and leaves out a portion. The repertoire has about 150,000 clones, roughly 86% of them found once; the top ten carry over 12%. The V gene is TRBV19, the J gene TRBJ1-5; D is undetermined. Sequencing was carried out using peripheral blood. This TCR was sampled from a human donor with acute or convalescent COVID-19. The donor label of this sample is uncertain. CDR3 nucleotide sequence: TGTGCCAGTAGTATAGCTCGGGATCAGCCCCAGCATTTT. This gives the protein CASSIARDQPQHF.